The 23 T cell receptor beta chains in this list originate from one sample, sequenced in a study of cytomegalovirus exposure and HLA in healthy donors. Primers for the PCR totalled 60 Vbeta and 13 Jbeta. Sequencing used immunoSEQ multiplex PCR; TCRdb keeps in-frame clones, though not all of them. The table records some 120,000 clones, around 74% of them present only once. The sample taken for sequencing was PBMCs. The receptors derive from a woman aged 18-29 years in good health and CMV-seronegative.

This chain joins TRBV29-1 and TRBJ1-1; no firm D call. The CDR3 consists of 12 residues. The V and J ends lost 6 bases and 7 bases respectively, with 15 bases between them. The germline CDR1 and CDR2 sequences are SQVTM and ANQGSEA. The CDR3 nucleotides read TGCAGCGTAAGAGCGGTGGGCCGTGAAGCTTTCTTT. The encoded protein is CSVRAVGREAFF.

The rearrangement joins TRBV9 to TRBJ2-7; 8 nucleotides match TRBD2. The CDR3 runs to 15 residues. V shed 2 bases, J shed 2 bases, and the junction held 6 bases outside the gene matches. Germline CDR1 is SGDLS and CDR2 is YYNGEE. This CDR3 reads CASSVESGGAYEQYF. CDR3 nucleotide sequence: TGTGCCAGCAGCGTGGAGAGCGGGGGCGCCTACGAGCAGTACTTC.

The chain uses TRBV5-1 and TRBJ2-3, with TRBD2 matching 8 bases. The V segment lost 4 bases and the J segment 1 base; nucleotides outside the gene matches: 5. This CDR3 contains 15 residues. Germline values: CDR1 SGHRS, CDR2 YFSETQ. The CDR3, as DNA: TGCGCCAGCAGCCCCCGAGCGGGGGGCACAGATACGCAGTATTTT. Protein: CASSPRAGGTDTQYF. Based on the CDR3 plus reference TRBV5-1 and TRBJ2-3, the full variable domain is KAGVTQTPRYLIKTRGQQVTLSCSPISGHRSVSWYQQTPGQGLQFLFEYFSETQRNKGNFPGRFSGRQFSNSRSEMNVSTLELGDSALYLCASSPRAGGTDTQYFGPGTRLTVL.

The chain carries TRBV4-1 and TRBJ2-3, with 7 bases lining up with TRBD2. Germline CDR1 reads MGHRA; CDR2 reads YSYEKL. The CDR3 sequence is 16 residues long. V dropped 5 bases and J dropped 2; count of bases not matched to a gene: 10. The CDR3 protein is CASSGRVAGHTDTQYF. In DNA, the CDR3 is TGCGCCAGCAGCGGCAGAGTAGCGGGCCACACAGATACGCAGTATTTT.

This chain connects TRBV6-6 to TRBJ1-1; D call uncertain. Germline CDR1 and CDR2: MNHNY and SVGAGI (reference sequence). V lost 5 bases and J lost 2, with 6 bases in between. The CDR3 contains 12 residues. CDR3 residues: CASSRTNTEAFF. In nucleotides, the CDR3 is TGTGCCAGCAGTCGTACTAACACTGAAGCTTTCTTT.

This clone turned up a few times. V is TRBV6-1 and J is TRBJ2-7; tentative D call: TRBD2 (5 bases). CDR1 and CDR2 (germline): MNHNS, SASEGT. The V end was cut by 6 bases, the J end by 5 bases, with 17 bases between. This CDR3 region has 14 residues. CDR3 DNA: TGTGCCAGCAGACAGAAGCACGGGGTGAACGAGCAGTACTTC. Translation: CASRQKHGVNEQYF.

The gene calls are TRBV4-1 and TRBJ2-1; TRBD2 matches at 7 bases. CDR3 size: 18 residues. The germline CDR1 and CDR2 sequences are MGHRA and YSYEKL. Germline trimming cut 3 bases from V and 1 base from J; bases unmatched to any gene: 12. Here the CDR3 reads CASSQGENSGGSYNEQFF. The CDR3, as DNA: TGCGCCAGCAGCCAGGGCGAAAATTCCGGGGGGTCCTACAATGAGCAGTTCTTC.

In regard to this clone: The sample contains more than one DNA sequence encoding this CDR3. This chain links TRBV27 with TRBJ1-5; D remains unclear. V gave up 3 bases and J gave up 3 bases, with 9 bases separating them. Per germline, CDR1 MNHEY and CDR2 SMNVEV (reference sequence). This CDR3 region has 14 residues. The CDR3 bases are TGTGCCAGCAGTTTGCGCGGGTCCAATCAGCCCCAGCATTTT. As protein: CASSLRGSNQPQHF.

The chain links TRBV15 to TRBJ1-1; maybe TRBD1 (5 bases). The CDR3 is 15 amino acids. Trimming took 8 bases from V and 0 from J, leaving 16 bases between them. Germline CDR1 LNHNV, CDR2 YYDKDF (reference sequence). This CDR3 is CATQTAGLMNTEAFF. DNA for the CDR3: TGTGCCACCCAAACGGCAGGGTTAATGAACACTGAAGCTTTCTTT.

The chain carries TRBV19 and TRBJ1-5; the D gene is possibly TRBD1 (6 bases). The V and J ends lost 8 bases and 2 bases respectively, with 19 bases between them. CDR1 and CDR2 from the germline V gene are LNHDA and SQIVND (reference sequence). The CDR3 sequence is 16 residues long. The CDR3 is CASRINPAGGNQPQHF. CDR3 sequence (DNA): TGTGCCAGTCGAATAAATCCGGCAGGGGGCAATCAGCCCCAGCATTTT.

The chain employs TRBV5-1 and TRBJ2-1; 8 bases fit TRBD1. Trimming took 5 bases from V and 8 from J; bases not matched to a gene: 9. Germline V gives CDR1 SGHRS, CDR2 YFSETQ. This CDR3 has 14 residues. The CDR3: CASSFEPQGDEQFF. DNA of the CDR3: TGCGCCAGCAGTTTCGAACCACAGGGGGATGAGCAGTTCTTC.

The chain links TRBV28 to TRBJ2-7; tentatively, D is TRBD2 (6 bases). Germline V gene data show CDR1 as MDHEN and CDR2 as SYDVKM. The germline V and J ends were trimmed by 7 bases and 6 bases, with 13 bases remaining between them. The CDR3 is made up of 12 amino acids. The CDR3 sequence: CASTPGVGEQYF. Written as DNA, the CDR3 is TGTGCCAGCACCCCGGGGGTAGGCGAGCAGTACTTC.

CDR3 loop: CSATVNTEAFF. The CDR3 DNA is TGCAGTGCTACCGTCAACACTGAAGCTTTCTTT. The J gene is TRBJ1-1, the V gene TRBV20-1; D is uncertain. V was clipped by 4 bases and J by 2 bases, with 5 bases between them. In germline, CDR1 is DFQATT, CDR2 SNEGSKA (reference sequence). This CDR3 spans 11 amino acids.

This clone occurred once. V gene TRBV4-1 combines with J gene TRBJ1-6, with D perhaps matching TRBD1 (5 bases). Germline V lookup: CDR1 MGHRA, CDR2 YSYEKL. CDR3 size: 17 residues. V shed 0 bases and J shed 1 base, with 10 bases lying between them. The CDR3 protein is CASSQEKGRSYNSPLHF. DNA for the CDR3: TGCGCCAGCAGCCAAGAAAAGGGGCGATCCTATAATTCACCCCTCCACTTT.

This rearrangement joins TRBV19 to TRBJ2-5; D is possibly TRBD2 (6 bases). The V end was cut by 5 bases, the J end by 3 bases, with 13 bases between. Germline CDR1 LNHDA, CDR2 SQIVND (reference sequence). The CDR3 has 14 residues. For the CDR3, the DNA is TGTGCCAGTAGTCCCGGGGGATGGAAAGAGACCCAGTACTTC. Translation gives CASSPGGWKETQYF.

The V and J genes are TRBV7-9 and TRBJ2-7, with D possibly matching TRBD2 (6 bases). CDR1 is SEHNR, CDR2 FQNEAQ, per germline (reference sequence). V lost 1 base and J 3 bases, leaving 13 bases between the germline ends. The CDR3 runs to 15 residues. Written as DNA, the CDR3 is TGTGCCAGCAGCTTAGGCGGGGCTTCTAGCTACGAGCAGTACTTC. Translating gives CASSLGGASSYEQYF.

With regard to this clone: This specimen includes other DNA sequences encoding the same CDR3. The rearrangement joins TRBV6-5 to TRBJ1-5; 8 bases are a match to TRBD1. V dropped 11 bases and J dropped 6; count of bases not matched to a gene: 12. This CDR3 is 14 amino acids long. Germline CDR1 is MNHEY and CDR2 is SVGAGI. CDR3 coding DNA: TGTGCCTCCAGAAGGACAGGGAAAGGTCAGCCCCAGCATTTT. Translation: CASRRTGKGQPQHF.

J is TRBJ1-4 and V is TRBV7-9, with a weak D call TRBD1 (5 bases). The CDR3 spans 12 residues. Germline V gene lookup returns CDR1 SEHNR and CDR2 FQNEAQ (reference sequence). V was clipped by 7 bases and J by 8 bases, with 11 bases between them. The CDR3 loop is CASTAPGEKLFF. The DNA for the CDR3 is TGTGCCAGCACAGCGCCAGGGGAAAAACTGTTTTTT.

The chain is built from TRBV2 and TRBJ2-3; TRBD1 agrees at 8 bases. V gave up 4 bases and J gave up 5 bases; unmatched junction bases: 8. The CDR3 is made up of 15 amino acids. Germline CDR1 SNHLY, CDR2 FYNNEI. This CDR3 is CASSGGTGRRDTQYF. CDR3 coding DNA: TGTGCCAGCAGTGGGGGGACAGGACGAAGAGATACGCAGTATTTT.

V gene TRBV2 combines with J gene TRBJ2-2, with D perhaps TRBD1 (6 bases). Germline CDR1 is SNHLY and CDR2 is FYNNEI. CDR3 size: 14 residues. V was cut by 6 bases and J by 3 bases, with 11 bases left in between. CDR3 in amino acids: CASRQGLDTGELFF. The CDR3, as DNA: TGTGCCAGCAGACAGGGTTTAGACACCGGGGAGCTGTTTTTT. Complete variable domain (other parts from reference TRBV2 and TRBJ2-2): EPEVTQTPSHQVTQMGQEVILRCVPISNHLYFYWYRQILGQKVEFLVSFYNNEISEKSEIFDDQFSVERPDGSNFTLKIRSTKLEDSAMYFCASRQGLDTGELFFGEGSRLTVL.

The sample holds one count of this clone. The rearrangement links TRBV5-4 to TRBJ1-1; D uncertain. CDR1 is SGHNT and CDR2 is YYREEE in the germline V gene (reference sequence). CDR3 length: 13 residues. The V and J ends lost 4 bases and 5 bases respectively, with 12 bases between them. The CDR3 loop reads CASSPQEGTEAFF. The CDR3 DNA reads TGTGCCAGCAGCCCTCAGGAGGGAACTGAAGCTTTCTTT.

Worth noting for this clone: This sample includes further DNA sequences coding for the same CDR3. The rearrangement links TRBV4-1 to TRBJ2-7, with D possibly being TRBD1 (6 bases). This CDR3 comprises 12 residues. The V gene lost 9 bases and the J gene lost 2 bases, with 11 bases spanning the gap. CDR1 is MGHRA and CDR2 is YSYEKL in the germline V gene. DNA of the CDR3: TGCGCCAGTAAAGGGGACACCTACGAGCAGTACTTC. Its protein is CASKGDTYEQYF.

The CDR3 DNA reads as TGTGCCAGCAGTTATACGAGCTCTGGAAACACCATATATTTT. Translating it yields CASSYTSSGNTIYF. The chain employs TRBV6-5 and TRBJ1-3, with D unclear. CDR1 MNHEY and CDR2 SVGAGI come from the germline V gene. The CDR3 contains 14 residues. V lost 3 bases and J lost 0, with 6 bases in between.